What follows describes a single T cell receptor (beta chain). The data were taken from a study of cytomegalovirus exposure and HLA in healthy donors. The PCR had 60 Vbeta and 13 Jbeta primers. Assay: immunoSEQ multiplex PCR; the TCRdb copy retains only in-frame clones and omits some. The table shows 100,000 to 150,000 clones, with about four fifths occurring only once. CDR3 length: 16 residues. Per the germline V gene, CDR1 is SQVTM and CDR2 is ANQGSEA. Sequenced: PBMCs. This chain uses TRBV29-1 with TRBJ2-5; 10 bases are a match to TRBD2. With the DNA end fitting TRBJ2-7 better, the J assignment may be wrong. This sequence originates from a woman aged 60-75 years in good health and CMV-seropositive. CDR3 nucleotides: TGCAGCGTTGAATCAAGCGGGGGGGATTCGACCTACGAGCAGTACTTC. This codes for CSVESSGGDSTYEQYF.